This T cell receptor beta chain emerged from a study of blood T cell repertoires in COVID-19. Study background: The origin of the acute and convalescent COVID-19 samples was the United States, Italy and Spain. The analysed material was cDNA or gDNA that came from T cells, B-cell-depleted T cells, or PBMCs.

V shed 6 bases and J 7 bases; nucleotides not matched to a gene: 3. This CDR3 has 12 residues. Germline V lookup: CDR1 MDHEN, CDR2 SYDVKM. As originally analysed: Estimated nucleated cell counts came from reference gene primer amplification. Sequencing was performed with immunoSEQ multiplex PCR; in TCRdb, only in-frame clones are kept and a portion is missing. V, J and clone size are those of that table, while D and trimming were read from the DNA. The repertoire holds more than 250,000 clones, with about 91% as singletons. The genes are TRBV28 and TRBJ1-5, with 7 nucleotides matching TRBD1. The source material was PBMCs or T cells enriched from blood (not recorded which). This TCR was recovered from a woman in her thirties or forties with acute COVID-19. In DNA form, the CDR3 reads TGTGCCAGCAGACAGGGACAGCAGCCCCAGCATTTT. It is translated as CASRQGQQPQHF.